These T cell receptor beta chains were read from a single sample in a study of shared clonotypes between healthy human individuals. The protocol was immunoSEQ multiplex PCR, while the TCRdb copy is restricted to in-frame clones and leaves out a portion. Among more than 2 million clones listed, around 95% were seen once. Specimen: naive CD4+ T cells sorted from blood. These receptors all stem from a man aged 18 to 30 in good health. The CDR3 runs from the conserved cysteine through the conserved F or W.

J,V,CDR3
TRBJ2-6,TRBV4-1,CASSHLSFSGANVLTF
TRBJ2-3,TRBV5-1,CASSLQDGTDTQYF
TRBJ2-5,TRBV11-2,CASSRQGAGETQYF
TRBJ2-1,TRBV6-5,CASSYTGGADEQFF
TRBJ2-3,TRBV7-2,CASSLRTGRTDTQYF
TRBJ2-3,TRBV11-2,CASSLRLQGRDTQYF
TRBJ2-3,TRBV10-1,CASSGRAGRYF
TRBJ1-1,TRBV7-9,CASSPYRSNTEAFF
TRBJ2-7,TRBV7-3,CASSLSLTADEQYF
TRBJ1-4,TRBV9,CASSRQTFNEKLFF
TRBJ1-3,TRBV30,CAWSLLSGVSGNTIYF
TRBJ1-1,TRBV4-1,CASSQFPRGANTEAFF
TRBJ2-5,TRBV10-3,CAISEPAGGWETQYF
TRBJ2-3,TRBV7-2,CASSFTSGRAPDTQYF
TRBJ2-3,TRBV7-9,CASSFSATDTQYF
TRBJ1-1,TRBV7-2,CASSRWDGTEAFF
TRBJ2-5,TRBV5-1,CASSFGTGKETQYF
TRBJ2-7,TRBV20-1,CSAKTGPEQYF
TRBJ1-5,TRBV6-1,CASSEQGRGQPQHF
TRBJ2-5,TRBV29-1,CSAPRTGRETQYF
TRBJ2-3,TRBV15,CATSRDTGGSTDTQYF
TRBJ2-5,TRBV5-4,CASSSRDFQETQYF
TRBJ1-1,TRBV5-4,CASSPADPNTEAFF
TRBJ1-1,TRBV27,CASSFSSGTTEAFF